Below are 30 T cell receptor beta chains sequenced from a single sample in a study of T-cell reconstitution after alpha-beta-depleted transplantation in children listed by TCRdb under 2016. The treatment or condition label, read with the paper, signifies: allogeneic hematopoietic cell transplantation with graft depleted of TCRalphabeta T cells and CD19 B cells. The receptor library was made with PCR. Instrument on record: Illumina HiSeq 2500. To normalize quantification of the TCRbeta repertoire, the TCR libraries were built with molecular barcoding that relied on unique molecular identifiers. In-frame beta chains were kept once TCRdb had trimmed the public reads at Q25 with fastp and called clones with MiXCR. Rows are unified per CDR3 protein, each entry keeping the most common DNA and genes. The sample table records about 110,000 distinct CDR3 sequences; approximately 6.9% of these occur just once. Jointly, the top ten make up approximately 25% of the sample.

The sequencing here drew on PBMCs, mostly from graft donor cells, taken 360 days after TCRalphabeta/CD19-depleted stem cell transplant. These receptors were collected from a male patient between 2 and 9 years old who had a stem cell transplant for acute lymphoblastic leukemia, so the T cells may come from the graft donor.

This clonotype was counted many times. This chain links TRBV5-5 with TRBJ1-1; the D is unclear. V gave up 7 bases and J gave up 1 base, with 14 bases separating them. This CDR3 has 14 residues. Germline assignment: CDR1 SGHKS and CDR2 YYEKEE (reference sequence). CDR3 residues: CASLQPTGNTEAFF. CDR3 nucleotides: TGTGCCAGCCTACAGCCGACTGGGAACACTGAAGCTTTCTTT.

As regards this clonotype: An end of the junction differs from the germline gene, which may be a read error. CDR3 coding DNA: TGTGCCACCAGTATTCCCACAGATACGCAGTATTTT. As protein: CATSIPTDTQYF. This chain connects TRBV6-2 or TRBV6-3 to TRBJ2-3; the D is unclear. CDR3 length equals 12 residues. Germline values: CDR1 MNHEY, CDR2 SVGEGT.

This clonotype was counted at least ten times. The chain links TRBV3-1 to TRBJ2-1; D ambiguous. The germline gives CDR1 LGHDT, CDR2 YNNKEL (reference sequence). The CDR3 runs to 15 residues. V lost 3 bases and J 2 bases, leaving 11 bases between the germline ends. Written as DNA, the CDR3 is TGTGCCAGCAGCCAGGCCCACGGAGCCTACAATGAGCAGTTCTTC. It is translated as CASSQAHGAYNEQFF.

This clonotype was counted between two and nine times. The chain recombines TRBV28 with TRBJ2-5, with D possibly being TRBD1 (6 bases). The V gene's germline CDR1 is MDHEN and CDR2 SYDVKM. The CDR3 is 14 amino acids. Trimming cost V 6 bases and J 4 bases, with 15 bases left between them. In DNA, the CDR3 is TGTGCCAGCAGCCCGAGCCCCAGGGGAGAGACCCAGTACTTC. Translated, it gives CASSPSPRGETQYF.

This clonotype was recorded at least ten times. The rearrangement links TRBV13 to TRBJ1-4, with 7 bases identical to TRBD1. Germline loops: CDR1 PRHDT, CDR2 FYEKMQ (reference sequence). CDR3 length: 14 amino acids. With 5 bases clipped from V and 5 bases from J, the junction kept 5 bases outside the gene matches. The CDR3 coding sequence is TGTGCCAGCAGCCCCGGACAGGAGAATGAAAAACTGTTTTTT. Its translation: CASSPGQENEKLFF.

In its sample, this clonotype was seen many times. The gene calls are TRBV29-1 and TRBJ2-7; either TRBD1 or TRBD2 may fit D (5 bases each). Trimming cost V 4 bases and J 4 bases, with 17 bases left between them. This CDR3 is 14 amino acids long. Germline values: CDR1 SQVTM, CDR2 ANQGSEA. Here the CDR3 DNA reads TGCAGCGTTGTTATGTTTGGCAGGGAGTACGAGCAGTACTTC. It yields the protein CSVVMFGREYEQYF.

This clonotype has a count of ten or more. This chain links TRBV24-1 with TRBJ2-3, with 9 bases matching TRBD1. V dropped 3 bases and J dropped 1; count of bases not matched to a gene: 7. Germline lookup yields CDR1 KGHDR and CDR2 SFDVKD. The CDR3 sequence is 17 residues long. This chain's CDR3 is CATSDPQGARGTDTQYF. The CDR3 DNA reads as TGTGCCACCAGTGATCCACAGGGGGCGCGGGGCACAGATACGCAGTATTTT.

The chain links TRBV27 to TRBJ2-7, with 10 bases fitting TRBD2. The CDR3 runs 15 residues. Germline V lookup: CDR1 MNHEY, CDR2 SMNVEV (reference sequence). V shed 6 bases and J 1 base; nucleotides not matched to a gene: 6. The CDR3 loop reads CASSITSGTSYEQYF. The DNA for the CDR3 is TGTGCCAGCAGCATAACTAGCGGGACTTCCTACGAGCAGTACTTC.

This clonotype showed up just a few times. The V gene is TRBV6-1, the J gene TRBJ2-7, with D possibly TRBD2 on 5 matching bases. Trimming stripped 1 base from V and 0 bases from J, with 16 bases between. The germline V gene has CDR1 MNHNS and CDR2 SASEGT. This CDR3 is 17 amino acids long. CDR3 nucleotide sequence: TGTGCCAGCAGTGAAGGGACTGGACTCTCGAGCTCCTACGAGCAGTACTTC. It codes for CASSEGTGLSSSYEQYF.

Comments on this clonotype: This could be a read error, since a much larger clone is one nucleotide away. This rearrangement joins TRBV13 to TRBJ2-2, with D uncertain. This CDR3 comprises 16 residues. CDR1 is PRHDT and CDR2 is FYEKMQ in the germline V gene (reference sequence). Trimming cost V 1 base and J 1 base, with 10 bases left between them. The DNA of the CDR3 is TGTGCCAGCAGCTTAGAAAGTGGGAAGAACACCGGGGAGCTGTTTTTT. This codes for CASSLESGKNTGELFF. Looking up the rest from reference TRBV13 and TRBJ2-2 gives the full variable domain: AAGVIQSPRHLIKEKRETATLKCYPIPRHDTVYWYQQGPGQDPQFLISFYEKMQSDKGSIPDRFSAQQFSDYHSELNMSSLELGDSALYFCASSLESGKNTGELFFGEGSRLTVL.

This clonotype was recorded at least ten times. The V and J genes are TRBV6-2 or TRBV6-3 and TRBJ2-5, with unresolved D. In germline, CDR1 is MNHEY, CDR2 SVGEGT. Between the trimmed V and J ends, which lost 0 bases and 5 bases, there was a span of 10 bases. This CDR3 is built from 14 residues. CDR3: CASSYSIPAETQYF. The CDR3 coding sequence is TGTGCCAGCAGTTACTCGATACCAGCGGAGACCCAGTACTTC.

This clonotype was picked up many times. This chain joins TRBV5-1 and TRBJ2-1, with 7 bases lining up with TRBD2. This CDR3 is built from 12 residues. CDR1 is SGHRS, CDR2 YFSETQ, per germline. V gave up 0 bases and J gave up 13 bases; unmatched junction bases: 4. The DNA of the CDR3 is TGCGCCAGCAGCTTGGCGGCGGGAGTTCAGTTCTTC. Translating it yields CASSLAAGVQFF. Using reference TRBV5-1 and TRBJ2-1 for the parts outside the CDR3, the full variable domain is KAGVTQTPRYLIKTRGQQVTLSCSPISGHRSVSWYQQTPGQGLQFLFEYFSETQRNKGNFPGRFSGRQFSNSRSEMNVSTLELGDSALYLCASSLAAGVQFFGPGTRLTVL.

This clonotype was picked up many times. The chain employs TRBV2 and TRBJ2-2; TRBD2 matches 10 bases. Germline CDR1 and CDR2: SNHLY and FYNNEI. CDR3 size: 17 residues. Trimming cost V 2 bases and J 1 base; bases outside gene matches: 4. The CDR3 is CASSEIVAGGNTGELFF. CDR3 sequence (DNA): TGTGCCAGCAGTGAAATCGTAGCGGGGGGGAACACCGGGGAGCTGTTTTTT.

There are many counts of this clonotype. This chain joins TRBV28 and TRBJ2-7; D unresolved. Germline CDR1 is MDHEN and CDR2 is SYDVKM. This CDR3 is 12 amino acids long. V lost 4 bases, J lost 5 bases, and 9 bases lay in between. CDR3: CASSSPADEQYF. The CDR3 nucleotides read TGTGCCAGCAGTTCCCCGGCAGACGAGCAGTACTTC.

The rearrangement links TRBV20-1 to TRBJ2-7; D might be TRBD1 (6 bases). Deletions cut 0 bases from V and 5 bases from J, with 14 bases between. CDR1 is DFQATT and CDR2 is SNEGSKA in the germline V gene (reference sequence). The CDR3 covers 14 residues. CDR3 amino acids: CSARDPRGRHEQYF. The CDR3 region has the DNA TGCAGTGCTAGAGATCCCAGGGGCCGACACGAGCAGTACTTC.

The chain couples TRBV27 to TRBJ2-5, with TRBD1 matching over 9 bases. CDR1 MNHEY and CDR2 SMNVEV come from the germline V gene (reference sequence). The CDR3 sequence is 17 residues long. V lost 5 bases, J lost 4 bases, and 14 bases stayed unmatched. CDR3 residues: CASSPTVWDRVRETQYF. CDR3 bases: TGTGCCAGCAGTCCTACAGTTTGGGACAGGGTCAGAGAGACCCAGTACTTC.

This clonotype was counted many times. CDR3 bases: TGCGCCAGCAGCCTGGGGGGAGCCCGTAGTGCAGATACGCAGTATTTT. It encodes CASSLGGARSADTQYF. The gene calls are TRBV5-1 and TRBJ2-3; D perhaps matches TRBD2 (6 bases). The CDR3 contains 16 residues. The germline V gene encodes CDR1 SGHRS and CDR2 YFSETQ. Trimming took 4 bases from V and 4 from J, leaving 19 bases between them.

This clonotype was picked up many times. CDR3 in amino acids: CASSFSRFNSPLHF. DNA of the CDR3: TGTGCCAGCAGCTTTAGCAGGTTCAATTCACCCCTCCACTTT. The chain joins TRBV7-2 to TRBJ1-6; D unclear. The CDR3 runs to 14 residues. Germline lookup yields CDR1 SGHTA and CDR2 FQGNSA. Trimming removed 3 bases from V and 7 bases from J, with 10 bases in between.

This clonotype was counted at least ten times. The chain is built from TRBV24-1 and TRBJ2-2, with 9 bases aligning to TRBD2. The CDR3 has 17 amino acids. From germline, CDR1 is KGHDR and CDR2 SFDVKD. J lost 1 base, V lost 4 bases, and 6 bases had no gene match. The CDR3 DNA sequence: TGTGCCACCAGTGACCGAGGTAGCGGGAGGAACACCGGGGAGCTGTTTTTT. Its protein product is CATSDRGSGRNTGELFF.

Many counts were recorded for this clonotype. CDR3 sequence: CARPSGGNDTGELFF. CDR3 sequence (DNA): TGTGCCAGACCTAGCGGGGGGAACGACACCGGGGAGCTGTTTTTT. The chain has TRBV7-7 and TRBJ2-2; TRBD2 agrees at 11 bases. The CDR3 is 15 amino acids. Per the germline V gene, CDR1 is SSHAT and CDR2 is FNYEAQ (reference sequence). The J segment lost 3 bases and the V segment lost 9 bases, leaving 6 bases of the junction unmatched.

This clonotype was picked up a small number of times. CDR3 bases: TGTGCCAGCAGCTTAGATTGGGGGGCTAGGTCAGATACGCAGTATTTT. Amino acids: CASSLDWGARSDTQYF. The chain employs TRBV7-8 and TRBJ2-3, with D perhaps assigned TRBD1 or TRBD2 (6 bases each). This CDR3 contains 16 residues. The germline CDR1 and CDR2 sequences are SGHVS and FQNEAQ. Deletions cut 1 base from V and 4 bases from J, with 15 bases between.

In its sample, this clonotype was seen many times. The chain is built from TRBV6-5 and TRBJ2-2, with 7 bases matching TRBD2. CDR1 and CDR2 from the germline V gene are MNHEY and SVGAGI. Trimming cost V 1 base and J 1 base; bases outside gene matches: 3. This CDR3 comprises 16 residues. The CDR3 nucleotides are TGTGCCAGCAGTTACTTGCCTAGCGGGAACACCGGGGAGCTGTTTTTT. Protein: CASSYLPSGNTGELFF.

J is TRBJ2-3 and V is TRBV9; 9 bases match TRBD2. The CDR3 runs to 16 residues. The J segment lost 9 bases and the V segment lost 0 bases, leaving 11 bases of the junction unmatched. Germline V gene data show CDR1 as SGDLS and CDR2 as YYNGEE. In DNA form, the CDR3 reads TGTGCCAGCAGCGTAGGTCTAGCGGGGCCCCCGGGGACGCAGTATTTT. As protein: CASSVGLAGPPGTQYF.

This chain links TRBV12-3 or TRBV12-4 with TRBJ2-6, with D perhaps matching TRBD1 or TRBD2 (6 bases each). V shed 11 bases and J shed 0 bases, with 20 bases lying between them. The CDR3 has 17 residues. The DNA of the CDR3 is TGTGCCTTCAGTTTAGGAGGGGGGATCTCTGGGGCCAACGTCCTGACTTTC. As protein: CAFSLGGGISGANVLTF.

There are a few counts of this clonotype. The chain couples TRBV20-1 to TRBJ2-3; the match to TRBD1 covers 9 bases. The ends lost 6 bases at V and 4 bases at J; junction bases unmatched: 5. From germline, CDR1 is DFQATT and CDR2 SNEGSKA (reference sequence). The length of the CDR3 is 13 residues. This chain's CDR3 is CSAPGQGPDTQYF. The CDR3 bases are TGCAGTGCCCCCGGACAGGGGCCAGATACGCAGTATTTT.

The table lists this clonotype with a few counts. This sequence joins TRBV6-2 or TRBV6-3 and TRBJ2-3, with a tentative D call TRBD2 (5 bases). The CDR3 has 16 residues. V shed 2 bases and J shed 0 bases, with 12 bases lying between them. Germline V gene data show CDR1 as MNHEY and CDR2 as SVGEGT. The CDR3 sequence is CASSYLGLTSTDTQYF. The CDR3 DNA follows: TGTGCCAGCAGTTACCTTGGACTGACTAGCACAGATACGCAGTATTTT.

A note on this clonotype: A much larger clonotype is one base distant, so this may be a read error. This sequence joins TRBV12-3 or TRBV12-4 and TRBJ2-1, with unresolved D. The CDR3 is 10 residues long. Trimming removed 8 bases at V and 7 bases at J, with 6 bases between. CDR3 loop: CASALNEQFF. In nucleotides, the CDR3 is TGTGCCAGCGCGCTGAATGAGCAGTTCTTC.

This clonotype was picked up many times. This chain links TRBV20-1 with TRBJ2-1, with D unresolved. CDR1 is DFQATT and CDR2 is SNEGSKA in the germline V gene (reference sequence). V lost 1 base and J lost 7, with 26 bases in between. The CDR3 is 18 residues long. The CDR3 sequence is CSARGLRGAAPPSNEQFF. CDR3 coding DNA: TGCAGTGCTAGAGGACTCCGAGGTGCCGCGCCTCCCTCGAATGAGCAGTTCTTC.

This clonotype showed up just a few times. The chain has TRBV20-1 and TRBJ2-7; D unresolved. Trimming took 5 bases from V and 0 from J, leaving 14 bases between them. There are 14 residues in the CDR3. Germline V lookup: CDR1 DFQATT, CDR2 SNEGSKA (reference sequence). This chain's CDR3 is CSAHPPGISYEQYF. The DNA for the CDR3 is TGCAGTGCTCACCCCCCGGGCATCTCCTACGAGCAGTACTTC.

The rearrangement joins TRBV15 to TRBJ2-7; either TRBD1 or TRBD2 may supply D (5 bases each). The CDR3 extends over 17 amino acids. Per the germline V gene, CDR1 is LNHNV and CDR2 is YYDKDF (reference sequence). The germline V and J ends were trimmed by 3 bases and 4 bases, with 22 bases remaining between them. Here the CDR3 reads CATSRGDRAARSYEQYF. In DNA form, the CDR3 reads TGTGCCACCAGCAGGGGGGATAGGGCAGCCCGATCTTACGAGCAGTACTTC.